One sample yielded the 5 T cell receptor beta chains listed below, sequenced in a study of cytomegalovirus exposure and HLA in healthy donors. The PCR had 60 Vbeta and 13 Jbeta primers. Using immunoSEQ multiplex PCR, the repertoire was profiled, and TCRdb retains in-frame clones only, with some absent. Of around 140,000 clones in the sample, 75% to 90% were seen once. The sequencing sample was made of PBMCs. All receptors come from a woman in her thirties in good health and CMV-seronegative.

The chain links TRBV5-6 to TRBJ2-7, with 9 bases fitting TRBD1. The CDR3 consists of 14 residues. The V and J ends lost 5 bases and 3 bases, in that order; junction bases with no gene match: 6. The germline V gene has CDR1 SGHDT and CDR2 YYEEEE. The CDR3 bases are TGTGCCAGCAGGCAGACAGGGGGAGACTACGAGCAGTACTTC. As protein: CASRQTGGDYEQYF.

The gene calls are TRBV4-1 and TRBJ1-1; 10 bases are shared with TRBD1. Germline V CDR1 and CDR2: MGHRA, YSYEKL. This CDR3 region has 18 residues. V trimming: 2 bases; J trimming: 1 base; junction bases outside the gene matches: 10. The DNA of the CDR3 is TGCGCCAGCAGCCAACCAACGGACAGGGGGATTTGGAACACTGAAGCTTTCTTT. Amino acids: CASSQPTDRGIWNTEAFF.

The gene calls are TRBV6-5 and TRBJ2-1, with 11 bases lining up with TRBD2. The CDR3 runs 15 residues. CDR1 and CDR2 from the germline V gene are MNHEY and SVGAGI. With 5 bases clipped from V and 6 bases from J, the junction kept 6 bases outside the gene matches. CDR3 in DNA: TGTGCCAGCAGTCCCGGGACTAGCGGCCTCAATGAGCAGTTCTTC. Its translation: CASSPGTSGLNEQFF.

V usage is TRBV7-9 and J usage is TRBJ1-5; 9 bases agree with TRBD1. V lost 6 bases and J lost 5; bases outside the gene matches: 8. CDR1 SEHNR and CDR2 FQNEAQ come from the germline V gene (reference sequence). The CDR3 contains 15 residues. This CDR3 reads CASSRDRVGYQPQHF. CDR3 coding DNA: TGTGCCAGCAGTAGGGACAGGGTTGGGTATCAGCCCCAGCATTTT.

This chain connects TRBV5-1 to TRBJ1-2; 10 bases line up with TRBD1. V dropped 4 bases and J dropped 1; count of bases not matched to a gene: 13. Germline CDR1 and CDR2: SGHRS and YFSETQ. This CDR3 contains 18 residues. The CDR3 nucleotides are TGCGCCAGCAGCCTCCGACGGACAGGGGGAACTGATAACTATGGCTACACCTTC. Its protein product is CASSLRRTGGTDNYGYTF.